This T cell receptor (beta chain) was retrieved from a study of blood T cell repertoires in COVID-19. The overall study: Samples representing acute and convalescent COVID-19 were sourced from the United States, Italy and Spain. The analysed material was cDNA or gDNA that came from T cells, B-cell-depleted T cells, or PBMCs.

Everyone who took part was about 18 to 90 years old, and they came from fewer than 25 US areas. Profiling relied on immunoSEQ multiplex PCR, and the TCRdb table lists in-frame clones only, not all of them. The data contain hundreds of thousands of clones, 90% of them singletons. J gave up 4 bases and V 8 bases, and 10 bases lay outside the gene matches. The CDR3 loop spans 15 amino acids. Per germline, CDR1 MGHRA and CDR2 YSYEKL. The sequence was collected from a woman younger than 35 with acute COVID-19. The specimen sequenced was PBMCs or T cells enriched from blood (not recorded which). This chain uses TRBV4-1 with TRBJ2-1; 8 bases match TRBD2. As DNA, the CDR3 is TGCGCCAGCGCACGGGGGGGACTCGGTTACAATGAGCAGTTCTTC. Its translation is CASARGGLGYNEQFF.